The clone carrying this T cell receptor (beta chain) appeared many times. This sample is part of a study of T cells in Graves' hyperthyroidism and ophthalmopathy. The CDR3 loop spans 15 amino acids. V lost 3 bases and J lost 2, with 11 bases in between. Germline V gene sequence: CDR1 SNHLY, CDR2 FYNNEI. TCR beta CDR3 sequences were amplified from RNA transcripts. When the TCR CDR3 underwent first-round RT-PCR, the HTBI primer set was used. TCRdb independently ran MiXCR on the multiplex PCR reads; one entry per CDR3 protein. The table shows a few hundred thousand distinct CDR3 sequences, with 15% to 17% occurring only once.

This chain links TRBV2 with TRBJ2-1; D not certain. The receptor comes from a woman between 18 and 30 years old with Graves' hyperthyroidism that later progressed to Graves' ophthalmopathy. The sequenced material came from blood. As DNA, the CDR3 is TGTGCCAGCAGTGAGGGTAGCTCCCCCTACAATGAGCAGTTCTTC. This codes for CASSEGSSPYNEQFF.